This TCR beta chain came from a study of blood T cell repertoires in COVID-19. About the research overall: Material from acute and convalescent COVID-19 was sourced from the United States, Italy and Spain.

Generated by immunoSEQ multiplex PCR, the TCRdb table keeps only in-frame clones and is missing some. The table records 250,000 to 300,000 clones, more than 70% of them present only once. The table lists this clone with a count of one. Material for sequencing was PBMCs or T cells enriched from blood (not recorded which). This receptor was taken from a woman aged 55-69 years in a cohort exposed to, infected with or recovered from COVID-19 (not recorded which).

CDR3 in amino acids: CASSTTGITDTQYF. Written as DNA, the CDR3 is TGTGCCAGCAGTACGACAGGGATCACAGATACGCAGTATTTT. The gene calls are TRBV6-2 or TRBV6-3 and TRBJ2-3; 7 bases fit TRBD1. J lost 2 bases, V lost 5 bases, and 4 bases had no gene match. CDR1 and CDR2 from the germline V gene are MNHEY and SVGEGT. This CDR3 comprises 14 residues.